What follows describes a single TCR beta chain. Sequencing used immunoSEQ multiplex PCR; TCRdb keeps in-frame clones, though not all of them. The sample consists of 200,000 or so clones, roughly 79% of them appearing once. The CDR3 loop spans 18 amino acids. Germline trimming cut 0 bases from V and 9 bases from J; bases unmatched to any gene: 11. Germline CDR1 SGHTA, CDR2 FQGTGA. The data were obtained in a study of blood T cell repertoires in COVID-19. Source material: peripheral blood. V is TRBV7-3 and J is TRBJ2-1, with 13 bases aligning to TRBD2. The TCR originated in a man aged 55 to 70 with active or convalescent COVID-19. The CDR3 loop is CASSLTPGLAGEMGEQFF. The CDR3 DNA follows: TGTGCCAGCAGCTTAACCCCCGGACTAGCGGGAGAGATGGGTGAGCAGTTCTTC. Looking up the rest from reference TRBV7-3 and TRBJ2-1 gives the full variable domain: GAGVSQTPSNKVTEKGKYVELRCDPISGHTALYWYRQSLGQGPEFLIYFQGTGAADDSGLPNDRFFAVRPEGSVSTLKIQRTERGDSAVYLCASSLTPGLAGEMGEQFFGPGTRLTVL.